This T cell receptor beta chain was captured by sequencing in a study of T cell repertoires in cytomegalovirus infection (dated by TCRdb to the late 2010s). Regarding the complete study: Donor HLA type was relevant to the analysis, because carriage of CMV infection together with the matching HLA type was indicated by public TCR beta signatures.

This clonotype has at least ten counts. It has no known antigen specificity. No base-level quality is on record; no much larger clone is a single base apart. Based on the germline V gene, the CDR1 and CDR2 sequences are SGHNT and YENEEA. Trimming removed 1 base from V and 6 bases from J, leaving 7 bases between the germline ends. The cysteine opens and the phenylalanine closes a CDR3 of 13 amino acids. The only DNA kept is the CDR3, 39 bases in frame from the first base. The listed sequencing device is Illumina HiSeq 1500. Clones were called with MiXCR by TCRdb after fastp trimmed the public reads at Q25, and only in-frame beta chains were retained. Every distinct CDR3 protein forms one entry, paired with its most common genes and DNA. The sample yields under 300,000 distinct CDR3 sequences; over 9% were counted once. Jointly, the top ten make up 1.6% of the sample. General study outcomes and caveats: The ex vivo response was dominated by HLA-C-restricted CMV-specific TCR beta clonotypes, and the single most frequent clonotype in two of eight donors was supplied by these HLA-C-restricted clonotypes. Carriers of CMV infection plus the relevant HLA type were discriminated by the cumulative frequency of public TCR beta family members in the study cohort and in an independent roughly 400-donor cohort.

The sequenced sample was PBMCs. The clonotype was recovered from a human donor in good health (CMV status not recorded). Some clones in this sample may be carry-over from other donors' samples. Here the chain combines TRBV11-3 and TRBJ2-1; TRBD1 could be the D gene, as 6 bases match. The CDR3 amino acid sequence is: CASSLGGLNEQFF. In nucleotide form, the sequence is TGTGCCAGCAGCTTAGGGGGGCTCAATGAGCAGTTCTTC.